The clone carrying this TCR beta chain was found a few times. V lost 3 bases and J lost 0, with 15 bases in between. The germline gives CDR1 SGHRS, CDR2 YFSETQ. This CDR3 is 17 amino acids long. Amplification yielded TCR beta CDR3 regions, with RNA transcripts as the source. The TCR CDR3 first-round RT-PCR relied on the HTBI primer set. TCRdb recomputed calls from the multiplex PCR reads with MiXCR, one row per CDR3 protein. The table records about 350,000 distinct CDR3 sequences, over 11% of them present only once. These data belong to a study of T cells in Graves' hyperthyroidism and ophthalmopathy. The V call is TRBV5-1, the J call TRBJ2-2; D uncertain. Sample: blood. The receptor was derived from a woman aged 25 to 45 with Graves' hyperthyroidism. DNA of the CDR3: TGCGCCAGCAGCTCCGGCGTGACAACCGCGAACACCGGGGAGCTGTTTTTT. It yields the protein CASSSGVTTANTGELFF.